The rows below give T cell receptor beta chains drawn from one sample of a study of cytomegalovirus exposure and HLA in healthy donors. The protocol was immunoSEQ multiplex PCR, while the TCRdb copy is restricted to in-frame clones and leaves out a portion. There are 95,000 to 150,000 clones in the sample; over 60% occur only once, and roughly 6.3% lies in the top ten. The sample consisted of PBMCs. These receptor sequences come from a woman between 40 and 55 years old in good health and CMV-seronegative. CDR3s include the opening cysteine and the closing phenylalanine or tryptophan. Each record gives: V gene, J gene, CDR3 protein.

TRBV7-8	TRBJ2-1	CASSLGGRDEQFF
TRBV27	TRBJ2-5	CASSLADRDGQYF
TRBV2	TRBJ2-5	CASSYNQETQYF
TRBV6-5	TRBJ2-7	CASSYSGRTYEQYF
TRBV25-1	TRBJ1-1	CASAGGDTEAFF
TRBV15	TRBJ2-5	CATSRGREGETQYF
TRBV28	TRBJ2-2	CASRGLDTGELFF
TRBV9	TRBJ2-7	CASSVGSKPRRDEQYF
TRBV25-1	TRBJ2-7	CASTRGQVSYEQYF
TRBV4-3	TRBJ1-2	CASSQDAGAGFSGYTF
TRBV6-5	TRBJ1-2	CASSYAQGLYGYTF
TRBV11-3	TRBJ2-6	CASSTGQGAGTGANVLTF
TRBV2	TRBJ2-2	CASTQGAGELFF
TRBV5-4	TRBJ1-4	CASSLQGFNEKLFF
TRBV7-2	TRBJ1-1	CASSLWGGVIAEAFF
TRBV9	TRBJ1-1	CASSVSRATEAFF
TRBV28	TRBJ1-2	CASSSTEGNYGYTF
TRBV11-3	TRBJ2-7	CASSAGLAGVYEQYF
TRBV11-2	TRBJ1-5	CASSLDLNRGQHF
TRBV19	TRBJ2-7	CASSIGGNYEQYF
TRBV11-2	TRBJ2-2	CASSLGGLTGELFF
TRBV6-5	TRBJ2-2	CASSYSEWSGELFF
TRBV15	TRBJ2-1	CATSFDRVNEQFF
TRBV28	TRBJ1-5	CASALRTGLAQPQHF
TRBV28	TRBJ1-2	CASSDRAYGYTF
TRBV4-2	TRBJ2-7	CASSQGQAIYEQYF
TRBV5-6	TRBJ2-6	CASSSPIIDRAGANVLTF
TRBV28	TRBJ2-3	CASSLQGVADTQYF
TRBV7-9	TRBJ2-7	CSSSHGRGGEQYF
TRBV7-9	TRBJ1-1	CASSYRDTEAFF
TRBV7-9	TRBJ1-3	CASSLEAEPSGNTIYF
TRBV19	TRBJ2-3	CASRKDVAAPGADTQYF
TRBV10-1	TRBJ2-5	CASSDSRDQETQYF
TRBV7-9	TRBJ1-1	CSSNSGTAEAFF
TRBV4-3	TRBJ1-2	CASSQWGQGPESLNYGYTF
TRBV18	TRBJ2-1	CASSPYTGGSYNEQFF
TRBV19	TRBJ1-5	CASSRDRFNQPQHF
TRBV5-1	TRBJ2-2	CASRMGLDTGELFF
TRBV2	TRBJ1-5	CASSPELDRGAHF
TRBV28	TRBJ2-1	CASHVGGADRNEQFF
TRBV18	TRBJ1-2	CASSPDSLRGYTF
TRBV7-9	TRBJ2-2	CASSTRTSGTGELFF
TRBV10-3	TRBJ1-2	CAISEEGFSGYTF
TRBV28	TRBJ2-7	CASRGAGEYREQYF
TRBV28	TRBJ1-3	CASRQGTAGNTIYF
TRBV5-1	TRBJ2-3	CASSRAGGYDTQYF
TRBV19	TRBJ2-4	CASSRRGAKNSQYF
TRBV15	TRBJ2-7	CATSRNPEVSYEQYF
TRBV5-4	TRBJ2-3	CASSLGGGAHTDTQYF
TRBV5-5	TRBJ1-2	CASSRSVGDLGYTF
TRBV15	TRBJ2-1	CATSRDLGTSVGNEQFF
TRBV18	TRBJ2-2	CASSPDSPGLFF